Below are 2 T cell receptor beta chains sequenced from a single sample in a study of blood T cells in healthy people across ages. The use of a sample-barcoded 5' primer and a J-beta primer mix characterized a second PCR of about 6 to 12 cycles. TCRdb processed the 5' RACE reads anew with MiXCR; each CDR3 protein has one entry. The table lists 780,000 or so distinct CDR3 sequences, roughly 56% of them singletons. What was sequenced was blood. The receptors derive from a man between 40 and 49 years old in good health.

The genes are TRBV20-1 and TRBJ2-5; D gene uncertain. V was clipped by 1 base and J by 5 bases, with 5 bases between them. Germline V gene sequence: CDR1 DFQATT, CDR2 SNEGSKA (reference sequence). CDR3 length equals 11 residues. The CDR3 DNA reads TGCAGTGCTAGAGTGGAGGAGACCCAGTACTTC. Encoded protein: CSARVEETQYF.

This clonotype was recorded once. The V and J genes are TRBV5-6 and TRBJ1-2; a possible D gene is TRBD1 (5 bases). The CDR3 has 13 amino acids. Germline V gives CDR1 SGHDT, CDR2 YYEEEE. V was pared by 3 bases and J by 3 bases, with 9 bases between. CDR3 protein: CASSSGRDYGYTF. The CDR3, as DNA: TGTGCCAGCAGCTCGGGACGGGACTATGGCTACACCTTC.